This TCR beta chain was sequenced in a study of early T cells in non-severe SARS-CoV-2 infection. The wider study: Chains from this unsorted whole-blood bulk RNA could not be paired. Overall study results and limits: The matching step, a VDJdb search, favored anti-spike CD8 responses and missed private and CD4 specificities.

Comment on this clonotype: Its antigen is still unknown.

Unique molecular identifiers were affixed to single, distinct cDNA molecules. TCRdb used MiXCR to reprocess the 5' RACE reads, holding one entry per CDR3 protein. The repertoire holds 90,000 or so distinct CDR3 sequences, with about 15% as singletons. Germline CDR1 and CDR2: ENHRY and SYGVKD. With 9 bases removed from V and 2 bases from J, the gap between germline ends came to 14 bases. This CDR3 comprises 13 residues. The sample taken for sequencing was whole blood. This chain uses TRBV10-3 with TRBJ2-7, with D unresolved. The clonotype was recovered from an adult who was a healthcare worker with PCR-confirmed SARS-CoV-2 infection or an uninfected control (not recorded which). The CDR3, as DNA: TGTGCCATTGGGGTGTATTTCGCCTACGAGCAGTACTTC. This encodes CAIGVYFAYEQYF.